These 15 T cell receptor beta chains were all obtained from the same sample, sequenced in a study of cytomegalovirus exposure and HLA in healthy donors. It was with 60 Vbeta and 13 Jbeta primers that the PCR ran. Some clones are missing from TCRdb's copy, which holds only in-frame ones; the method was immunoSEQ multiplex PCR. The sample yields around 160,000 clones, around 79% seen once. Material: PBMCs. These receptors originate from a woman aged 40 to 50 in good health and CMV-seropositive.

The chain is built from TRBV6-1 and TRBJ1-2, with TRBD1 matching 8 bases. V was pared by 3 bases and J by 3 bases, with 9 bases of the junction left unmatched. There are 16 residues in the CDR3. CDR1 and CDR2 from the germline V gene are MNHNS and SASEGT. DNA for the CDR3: TGTGCCAGCAGTGAGCCGACAGGGGTGGCTTACTATGGCTACACCTTC. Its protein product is CASSEPTGVAYYGYTF.

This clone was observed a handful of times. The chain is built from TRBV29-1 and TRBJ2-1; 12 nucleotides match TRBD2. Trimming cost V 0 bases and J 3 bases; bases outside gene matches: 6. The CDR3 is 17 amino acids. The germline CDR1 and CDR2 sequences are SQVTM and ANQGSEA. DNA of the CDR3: TGCAGCGTTGAAGATGAGTCTAGCGGGGGGGTCTACAATGAGCAGTTCTTC. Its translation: CSVEDESSGGVYNEQFF.

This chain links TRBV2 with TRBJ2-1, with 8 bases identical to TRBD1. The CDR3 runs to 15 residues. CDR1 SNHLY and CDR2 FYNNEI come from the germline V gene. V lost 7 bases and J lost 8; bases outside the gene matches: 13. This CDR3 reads CASIYRGWGSDEQFF. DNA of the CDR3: TGTGCCAGCATTTACAGGGGGTGGGGGTCTGATGAGCAGTTCTTC.

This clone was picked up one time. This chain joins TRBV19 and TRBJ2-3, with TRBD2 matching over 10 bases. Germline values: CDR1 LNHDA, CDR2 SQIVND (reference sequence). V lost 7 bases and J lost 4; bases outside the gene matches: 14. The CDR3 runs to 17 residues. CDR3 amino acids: CASTLNLRGTSADTQYF. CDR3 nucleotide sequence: TGTGCCAGTACCCTAAACCTGAGGGGGACTAGCGCAGATACGCAGTATTTT.

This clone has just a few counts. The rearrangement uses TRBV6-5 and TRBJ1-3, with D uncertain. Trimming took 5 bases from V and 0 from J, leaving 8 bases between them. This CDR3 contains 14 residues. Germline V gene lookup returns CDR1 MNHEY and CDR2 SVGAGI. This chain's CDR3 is CASSDTFSGNTIYF. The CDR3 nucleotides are TGTGCCAGCAGTGACACCTTCTCTGGAAACACCATATATTTT.

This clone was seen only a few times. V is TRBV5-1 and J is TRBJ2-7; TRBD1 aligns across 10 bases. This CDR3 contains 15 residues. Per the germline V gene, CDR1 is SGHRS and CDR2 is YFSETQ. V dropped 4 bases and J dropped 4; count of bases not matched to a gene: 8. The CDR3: CASSITGTGAYEQYF. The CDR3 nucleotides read TGCGCCAGCAGCATCACCGGGACAGGGGCATACGAGCAGTACTTC.

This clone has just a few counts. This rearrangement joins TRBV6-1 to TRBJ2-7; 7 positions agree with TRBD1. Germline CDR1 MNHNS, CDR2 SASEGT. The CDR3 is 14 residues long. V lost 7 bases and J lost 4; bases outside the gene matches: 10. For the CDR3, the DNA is TGTGCCAGCACGGGGCAGGGGGAAAAGTACGAGCAGTACTTC. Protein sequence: CASTGQGEKYEQYF.

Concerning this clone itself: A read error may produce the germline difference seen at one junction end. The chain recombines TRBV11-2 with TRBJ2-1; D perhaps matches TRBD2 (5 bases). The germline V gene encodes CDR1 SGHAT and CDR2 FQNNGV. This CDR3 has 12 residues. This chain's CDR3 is CASSLDRRAPIF. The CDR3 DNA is TGTGCCAGCAGCTTAGATAGGCGGGCCCCGATCTTC.

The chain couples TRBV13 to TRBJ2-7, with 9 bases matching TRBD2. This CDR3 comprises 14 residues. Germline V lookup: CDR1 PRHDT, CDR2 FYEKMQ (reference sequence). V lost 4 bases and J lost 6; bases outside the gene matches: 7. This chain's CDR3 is CASSSRGGLGEQYF. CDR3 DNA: TGTGCCAGCAGCTCGCGGGGGGGCCTGGGCGAGCAGTACTTC.

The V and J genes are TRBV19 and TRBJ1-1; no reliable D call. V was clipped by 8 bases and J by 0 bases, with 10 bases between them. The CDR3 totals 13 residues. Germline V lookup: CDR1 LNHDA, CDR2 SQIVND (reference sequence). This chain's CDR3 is CASAGNMNTEAFF. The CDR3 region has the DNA TGTGCCAGTGCCGGGAACATGAACACTGAAGCTTTCTTT.

The CDR3 bases are TGTGCCAGCTCACCACCAAACCCGGTCCTCTACGAGCAGTACTTC. Its translation is CASSPPNPVLYEQYF. The gene calls are TRBV18 and TRBJ2-7; D gene uncertain. The ends were cut back, 0 bases at V and 3 bases at J, with 12 bases in the middle. Germline CDR1 and CDR2: KGHSH and LQKENI. The CDR3 runs 15 residues.

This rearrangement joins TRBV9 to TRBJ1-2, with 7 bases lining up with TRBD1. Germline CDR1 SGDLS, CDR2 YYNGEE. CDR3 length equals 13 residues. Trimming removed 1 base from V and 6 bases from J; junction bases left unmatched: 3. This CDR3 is CASSVYTGDGYTF. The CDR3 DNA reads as TGTGCCAGCAGCGTATATACAGGGGATGGCTACACCTTC.

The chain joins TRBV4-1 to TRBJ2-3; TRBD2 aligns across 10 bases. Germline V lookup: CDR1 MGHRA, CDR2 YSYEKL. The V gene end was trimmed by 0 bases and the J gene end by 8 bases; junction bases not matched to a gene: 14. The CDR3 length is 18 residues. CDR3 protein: CASSQDVLAGAVSGTQYF. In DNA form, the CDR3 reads TGCGCCAGCAGCCAAGATGTCCTAGCGGGGGCAGTGTCAGGTACGCAGTATTTT.

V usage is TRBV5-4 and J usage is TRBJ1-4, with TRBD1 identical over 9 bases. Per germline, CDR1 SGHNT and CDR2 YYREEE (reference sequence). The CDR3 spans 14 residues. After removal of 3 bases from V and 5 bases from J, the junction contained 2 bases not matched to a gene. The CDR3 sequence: CASSSDRGNEKLFF. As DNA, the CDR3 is TGTGCCAGCAGCTCGGACAGGGGAAATGAAAAACTGTTTTTT. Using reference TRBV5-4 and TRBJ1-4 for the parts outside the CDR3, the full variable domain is ETGVTQSPTHLIKTRGQQVTLRCSSQSGHNTVSWYQQALGQGPQFIFQYYREEENGRGNFPPRFSGLQFPNYSSELNVNALELDDSALYLCASSSDRGNEKLFFGSGTQLSVL.

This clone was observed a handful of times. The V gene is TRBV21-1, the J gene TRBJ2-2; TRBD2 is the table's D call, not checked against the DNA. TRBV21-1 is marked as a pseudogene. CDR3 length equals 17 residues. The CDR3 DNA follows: TGTGCCACCCCATTACTAACCGGAGTCCCAAACACCGGGGAGCTGTTTTTT. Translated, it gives CATPLLTGVPNTGELFF.